This T cell receptor (beta chain) was documented in a study of vaccination effects on CD4 cells after COVID-19. At the end of around 11 days of culture, CD4+ T cells were isolated. A positive SARS-CoV-2 PCR test fell between March and December 2020. Of the BNT162b2 and mRNA-1273 vaccines, participants received two doses of one or the other. Half the medium was replaced with IL-2 medium on days 3 and 7. A word on this clone: Antigen specificity is unknown.

Germline V gene lookup returns CDR1 SGHRS and CDR2 YFSETQ. J lost 7 bases, V lost 0 bases, and 6 bases had no gene match. The CDR3 has 14 residues. Using immunoSEQ multiplex PCR, the repertoire was profiled, and TCRdb retains in-frame clones only, with some absent. The sample contains some 46,000 clones, 76% of which appear only once. The sequenced sample was CD4+ T cells from PBMCs cultured without peptide, obtained after COVID-19 vaccination. The sequence was obtained from a human donor who had a prior SARS-CoV-2 infection. The chain is built from TRBV5-1 and TRBJ1-2; 7 nucleotides line up with TRBD1. CDR3 in DNA: TGCGCCAGCAGCTTGGGTCCAGGGGGTTCTGGCTACACCTTC. This sequence encodes CASSLGPGGSGYTF.